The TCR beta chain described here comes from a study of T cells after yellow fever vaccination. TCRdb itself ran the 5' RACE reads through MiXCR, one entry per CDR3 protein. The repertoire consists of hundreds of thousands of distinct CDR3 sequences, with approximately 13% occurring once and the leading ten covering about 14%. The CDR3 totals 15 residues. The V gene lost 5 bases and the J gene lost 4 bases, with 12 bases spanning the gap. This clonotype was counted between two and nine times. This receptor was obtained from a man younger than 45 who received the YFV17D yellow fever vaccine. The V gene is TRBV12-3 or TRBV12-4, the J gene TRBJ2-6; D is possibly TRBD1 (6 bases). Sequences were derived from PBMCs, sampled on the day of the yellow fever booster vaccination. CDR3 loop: CASSLRGPGANVLTF. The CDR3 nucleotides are TGTGCCAGCAGTCTCAGGGGTCCCGGGGCCAACGTCCTGACTTTC.